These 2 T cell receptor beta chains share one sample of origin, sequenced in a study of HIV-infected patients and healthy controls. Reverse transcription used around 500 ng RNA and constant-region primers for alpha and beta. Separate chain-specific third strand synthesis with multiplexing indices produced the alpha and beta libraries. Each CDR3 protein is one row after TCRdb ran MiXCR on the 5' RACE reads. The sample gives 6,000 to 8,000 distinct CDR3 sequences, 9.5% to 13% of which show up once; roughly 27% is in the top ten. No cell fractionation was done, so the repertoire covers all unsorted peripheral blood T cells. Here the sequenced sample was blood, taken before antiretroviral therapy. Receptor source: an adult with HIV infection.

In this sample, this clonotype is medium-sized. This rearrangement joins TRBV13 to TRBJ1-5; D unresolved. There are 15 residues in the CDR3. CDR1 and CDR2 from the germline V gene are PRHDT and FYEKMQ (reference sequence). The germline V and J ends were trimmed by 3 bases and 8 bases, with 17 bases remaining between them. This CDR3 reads CASSFWTDSREPQHF. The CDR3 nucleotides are TGTGCCAGCAGCTTTTGGACGGATTCCCGGGAGCCCCAGCATTTT. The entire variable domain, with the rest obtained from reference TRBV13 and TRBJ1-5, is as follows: AAGVIQSPRHLIKEKRETATLKCYPIPRHDTVYWYQQGPGQDPQFLISFYEKMQSDKGSIPDRFSAQQFSDYHSELNMSSLELGDSALYFCASSFWTDSREPQHFGDGTRLSIL.

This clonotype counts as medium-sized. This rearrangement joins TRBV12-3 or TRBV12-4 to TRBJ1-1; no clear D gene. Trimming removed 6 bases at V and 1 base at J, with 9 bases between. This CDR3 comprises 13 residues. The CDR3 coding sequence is TGTGCCAGCAGCCGACAAGGGAACACTGAAGCTTTCTTT. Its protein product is CASSRQGNTEAFF.